This TCR beta chain is from a study of neurological immune-mediated disorders. General observations from the study: Expanded clones shared no CDR3 amino acid sequences across subjects, suggesting private repertoires in all groups.

The germline CDR1 and CDR2 sequences are SGHTA and FQGNSA. V lost 5 bases to trimming and J lost 3 bases, with 16 bases between them. This CDR3 region has 15 residues. This clonotype was seen at least ten times. Its matching antigen is unknown. It was by 5'RACE with 10-nucleotide random UMIs that the cDNA was made. MiXCR, applied by TCRdb to the 5' RACE reads, yields one record per CDR3 protein. This sample has about 28,000 distinct CDR3 sequences, with about 12% found just once. The TCR originated in a woman aged 55-70 years in good health. The chain carries TRBV7-2 and TRBJ1-2; possible D gene TRBD1, 6 bases. Sequencing was performed on PBMCs. In DNA form, the CDR3 reads TGTGCCAGCAGCCCGGGGGGCTCCCTTGACTATGGCTACACCTTC. Translated, it gives CASSPGGSLDYGYTF.